This T cell receptor beta chain was sequenced in a study of lymphopenia after photon versus proton radiotherapy. Study-wide results and limits: Post-nadir diversity loss with photons came from oligoclonal expansion, particularly CD8+ Temra cells. Relative stability marked proton patients; photon patients lost diversity and naive cells.

In germline, CDR1 is KGHSH, CDR2 LQKENI. The CDR3 runs 16 residues. V dropped 4 bases and J dropped 1; count of bases not matched to a gene: 7. Some clones are missing from TCRdb's copy, which holds only in-frame ones; the method was immunoSEQ multiplex PCR. The table lists about 65,000 clones, approximately 87% of them singletons, with 11% in the top ten. Details on this clone: The antigen is undetermined.

The TCR was taken from a man aged 80 or over with esophageal cancer. The rearrangement joins TRBV18 to TRBJ1-1; 9 bases are shared with TRBD1. The sequencing here drew on peripheral blood, taken from a patient treated with proton-based radiotherapy. The chain's CDR3 is CASSLGQGNANTEAFF. The CDR3 coding sequence is TGTGCCAGCTCACTCGGACAGGGGAACGCGAACACTGAAGCTTTCTTT. Looking up the rest from reference TRBV18 and TRBJ1-1 gives the full variable domain: NAGVMQNPRHLVRRRGQEARLRCSPMKGHSHVYWYRQLPEEGLKFMVYLQKENIIDESGMPKERFSAEFPKEGPSILRIQQVVRGDSAAYFCASSLGQGNANTEAFFGQGTRLTVV.